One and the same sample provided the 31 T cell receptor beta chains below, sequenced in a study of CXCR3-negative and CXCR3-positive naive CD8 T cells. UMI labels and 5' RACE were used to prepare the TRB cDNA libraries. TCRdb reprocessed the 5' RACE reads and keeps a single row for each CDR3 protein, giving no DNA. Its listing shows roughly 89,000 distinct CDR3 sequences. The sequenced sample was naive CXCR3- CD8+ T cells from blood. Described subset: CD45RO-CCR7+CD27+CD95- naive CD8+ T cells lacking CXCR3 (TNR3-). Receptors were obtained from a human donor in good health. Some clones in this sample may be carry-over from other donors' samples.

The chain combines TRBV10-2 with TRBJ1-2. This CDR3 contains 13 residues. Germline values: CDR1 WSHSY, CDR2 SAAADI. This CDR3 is CASSEGDVYGYTF.

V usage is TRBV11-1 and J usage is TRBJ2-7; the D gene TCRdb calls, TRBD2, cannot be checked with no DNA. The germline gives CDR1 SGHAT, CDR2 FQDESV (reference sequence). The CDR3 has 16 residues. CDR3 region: CASSFPLAGGSYEQYF.

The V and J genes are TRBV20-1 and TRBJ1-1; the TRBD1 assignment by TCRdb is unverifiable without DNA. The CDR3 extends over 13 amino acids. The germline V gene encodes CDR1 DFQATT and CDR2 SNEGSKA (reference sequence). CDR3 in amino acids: CSARDHARHAAFF.

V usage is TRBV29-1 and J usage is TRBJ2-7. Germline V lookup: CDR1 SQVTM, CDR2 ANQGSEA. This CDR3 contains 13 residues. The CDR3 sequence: CSVSNRTSYEQYF.

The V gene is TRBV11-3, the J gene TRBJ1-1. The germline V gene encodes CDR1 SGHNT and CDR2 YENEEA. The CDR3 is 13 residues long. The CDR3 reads CASSFLVNTEAFF.

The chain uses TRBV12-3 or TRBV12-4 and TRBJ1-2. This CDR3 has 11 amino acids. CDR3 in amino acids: CASYGPEGYTF.

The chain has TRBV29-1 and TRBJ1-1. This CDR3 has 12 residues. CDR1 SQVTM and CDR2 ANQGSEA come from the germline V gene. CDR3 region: CSVQGGSPEAFF.

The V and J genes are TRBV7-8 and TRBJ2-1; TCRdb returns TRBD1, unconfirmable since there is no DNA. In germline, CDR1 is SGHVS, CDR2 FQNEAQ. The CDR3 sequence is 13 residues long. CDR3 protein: CASRFPGYNEQFF. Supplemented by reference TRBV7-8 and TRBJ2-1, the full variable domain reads GAGVSQSPRYKVAKRGQDVALRCDPISGHVSLFWYQQALGQGPEFLTYFQNEAQLDKSGLPSDRFFAERPEGSVSTLKIQRTQQEDSAVYLCASRFPGYNEQFFGPGTRLTVL.

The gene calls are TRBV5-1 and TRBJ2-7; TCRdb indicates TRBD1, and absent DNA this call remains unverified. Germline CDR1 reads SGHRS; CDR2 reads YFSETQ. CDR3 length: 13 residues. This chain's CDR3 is CASSGGGLYEQYF.

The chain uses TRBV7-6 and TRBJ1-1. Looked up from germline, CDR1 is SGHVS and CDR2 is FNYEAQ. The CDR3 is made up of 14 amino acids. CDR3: CASSLTAANTEAFF.

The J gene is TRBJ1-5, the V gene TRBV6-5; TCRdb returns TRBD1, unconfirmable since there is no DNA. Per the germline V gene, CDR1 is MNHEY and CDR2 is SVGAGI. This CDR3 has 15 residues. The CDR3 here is CASSPGRELNQPQHF.

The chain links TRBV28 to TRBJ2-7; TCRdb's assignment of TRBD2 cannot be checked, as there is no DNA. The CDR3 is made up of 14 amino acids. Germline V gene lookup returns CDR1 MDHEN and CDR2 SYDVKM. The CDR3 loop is CASSPGLVHYEQYF.

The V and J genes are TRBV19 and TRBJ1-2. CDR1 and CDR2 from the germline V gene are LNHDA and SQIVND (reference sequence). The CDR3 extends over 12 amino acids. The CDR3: CASSIGGNGYTF.

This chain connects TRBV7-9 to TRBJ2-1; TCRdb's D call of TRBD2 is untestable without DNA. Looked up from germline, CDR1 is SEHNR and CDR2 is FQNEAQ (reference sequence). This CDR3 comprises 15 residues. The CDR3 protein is CASSPPGLSGREQFF.

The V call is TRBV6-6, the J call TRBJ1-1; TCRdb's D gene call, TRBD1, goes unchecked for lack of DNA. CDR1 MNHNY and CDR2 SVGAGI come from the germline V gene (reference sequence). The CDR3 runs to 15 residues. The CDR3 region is CASSYSLGQNTEAFF.

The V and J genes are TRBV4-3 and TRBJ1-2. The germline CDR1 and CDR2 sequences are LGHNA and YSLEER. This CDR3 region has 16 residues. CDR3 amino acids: CASSQDLVGPNYGYTF.

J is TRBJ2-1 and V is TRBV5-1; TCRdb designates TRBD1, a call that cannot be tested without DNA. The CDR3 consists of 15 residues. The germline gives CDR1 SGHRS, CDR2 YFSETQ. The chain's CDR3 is CATRRGGSSYNEQFF.

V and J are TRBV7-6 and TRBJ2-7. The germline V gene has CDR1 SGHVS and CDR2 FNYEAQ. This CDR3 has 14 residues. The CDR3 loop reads CASSSYEGPYEQYF.

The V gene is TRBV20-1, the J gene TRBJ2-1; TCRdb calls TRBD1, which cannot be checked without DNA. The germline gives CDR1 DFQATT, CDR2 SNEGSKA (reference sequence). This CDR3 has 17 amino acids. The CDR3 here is CSAGGQGAFFIYNEQFF.

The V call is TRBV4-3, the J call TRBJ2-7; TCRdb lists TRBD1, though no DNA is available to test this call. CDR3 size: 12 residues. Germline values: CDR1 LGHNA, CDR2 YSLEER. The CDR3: CASSQVDSEQYF.

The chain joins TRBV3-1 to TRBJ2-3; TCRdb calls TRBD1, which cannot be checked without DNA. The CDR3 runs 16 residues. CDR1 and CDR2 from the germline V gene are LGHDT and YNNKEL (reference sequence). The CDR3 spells CASSQASDRVADTQYF.

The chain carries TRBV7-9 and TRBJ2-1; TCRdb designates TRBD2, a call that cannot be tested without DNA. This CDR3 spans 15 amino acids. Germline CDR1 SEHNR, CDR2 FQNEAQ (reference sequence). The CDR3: CASSAASGAYNEQFF.

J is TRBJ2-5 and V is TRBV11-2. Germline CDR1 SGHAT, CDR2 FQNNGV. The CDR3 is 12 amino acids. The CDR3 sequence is CASSSALETQYF.

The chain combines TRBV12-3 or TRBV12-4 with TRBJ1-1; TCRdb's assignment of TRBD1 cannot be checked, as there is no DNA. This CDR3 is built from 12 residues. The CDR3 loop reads CASSFRGTEAFF.

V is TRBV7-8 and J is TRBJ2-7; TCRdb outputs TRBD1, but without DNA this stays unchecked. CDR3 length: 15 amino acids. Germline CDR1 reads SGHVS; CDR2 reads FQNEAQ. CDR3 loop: CASTAGQHGSYEQYF.

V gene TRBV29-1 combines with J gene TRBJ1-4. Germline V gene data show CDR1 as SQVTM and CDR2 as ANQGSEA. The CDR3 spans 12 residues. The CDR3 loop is CSVWTPPEKLFF.

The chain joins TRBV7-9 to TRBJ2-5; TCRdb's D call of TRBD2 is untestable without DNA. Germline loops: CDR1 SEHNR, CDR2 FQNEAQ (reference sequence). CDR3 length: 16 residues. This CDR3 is CASSLLAGGPRETQYF.

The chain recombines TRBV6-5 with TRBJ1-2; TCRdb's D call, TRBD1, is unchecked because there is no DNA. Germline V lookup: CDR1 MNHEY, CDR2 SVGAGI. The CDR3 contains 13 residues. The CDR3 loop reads CASSLDRGYGYTF.

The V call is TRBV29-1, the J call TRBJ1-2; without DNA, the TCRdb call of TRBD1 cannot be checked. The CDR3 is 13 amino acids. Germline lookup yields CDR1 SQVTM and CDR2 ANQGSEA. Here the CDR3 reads CSVLWTGLYGYTF.

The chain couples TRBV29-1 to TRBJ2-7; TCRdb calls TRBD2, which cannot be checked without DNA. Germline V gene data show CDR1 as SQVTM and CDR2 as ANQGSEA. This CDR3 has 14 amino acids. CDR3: CSVRAPYKSYEQYF.

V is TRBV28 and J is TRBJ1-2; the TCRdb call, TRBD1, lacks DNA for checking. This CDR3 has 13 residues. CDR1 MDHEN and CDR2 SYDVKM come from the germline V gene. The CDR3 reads CASSRPGKVGYTF.